These T cell receptor beta chains were read from a single sample in a study of identical twins. TCRdb processed the 5' RACE reads anew with MiXCR; each CDR3 protein has one entry. The table has 1,800,000 or so distinct CDR3 sequences, about 32% seen once. The sample comprised cord blood. These receptors were obtained from a newborn girl in good health. Each CDR3 is given with its conserved first and last residue. D genes are given only for firm matches. Only part of the rows carry a size: once, few, many, or a class if the clone is expanded.

V	J	length	size	D	DNA	CDR3
TRBV24-1	TRBJ2-3	15	-	-	TGTGCCACCAGTGATTCAGGGGTCCGCACAGATACGCAGTATTTT	CATSDSGVRTDTQYF
TRBV19	TRBJ1-4	17	-	-	TGTGCCAGTAGTATTGAACACCTGGCAGGGTACAATGAAAAACTGTTTTTT	CASSIEHLAGYNEKLFF
TRBV30	TRBJ1-2	15	-	TRBD1	TGTGCCTGGAGTAGACTTTACAGGGGCCAACAAGGCTACACCTTC	CAWSRLYRGQQGYTF
TRBV29-1	TRBJ1-2	14	-	-	TGCAGCGCCGCCAGCTACGGGACCCTGGGAGGCTACACCTTC	CSAASYGTLGGYTF
TRBV2	TRBJ2-1	16	few	TRBD2	TGTGCCAGCAGTGAACGACTAGCGGGAGAGCACAATGAGCAGTTCTTC	CASSERLAGEHNEQFF
TRBV30	TRBJ1-4	16	-	-	TGTGCCTGGAGTGTTCGCGCCCCCGCAACTAATGAAAAACTGTTTTTT	CAWSVRAPATNEKLFF
TRBV20-1	TRBJ1-2	14	-	TRBD1	TGCAGTCTAGGGGGGACAGTCACTAACTATGGCTACACCTTC	CSLGGTVTNYGYTF
TRBV10-3	TRBJ2-1	17	-	TRBD2	TGTGCCATCAGTGAGTCCGGGACTAGGGCCCTCGACAATGAGCAGTTCTTC	CAISESGTRALDNEQFF
TRBV11-2	TRBJ2-7	14	-	TRBD2	TGTGCCAACAGCTTAGCGGGGGGGCCCTACGAGCAGTACTTC	CANSLAGGPYEQYF
TRBV20-1	TRBJ2-5	13	-	TRBD1	TGCAGTGCCGCCAGGGGGCGAGGTAATGAGCAGTACTTC	CSAARGRGNEQYF
TRBV4-2	TRBJ2-3	13	many	-	TGTGCCAGCAGCCAAGATGCCGAAAATACGCAGTATTTT	CASSQDAENTQYF
TRBV10-2	TRBJ1-1	17	once	TRBD1	TGCGCCAGCAGTGAGACCGACGGACAGGGAGTGAACACTGAAGCTTTCTTT	CASSETDGQGVNTEAFF
TRBV21-1	TRBJ2-5	19	-	-	TGTGCCAGCAGCAGAGGGCTAGCGGGAGGGACGAGCTACACAGATACGCAGTACTTC	CASSRGLAGGTSYTDTQYF
TRBV20-1	TRBJ2-7	14	-	-	TGCAGTGCTAGAGAGCGGGGCATCGTCTACGAGCAGTACTTC	CSARERGIVYEQYF
TRBV20-1	TRBJ2-5	12	-	-	TGCAGTGAATTACAGGGAGGAGAGACCCAGTACTTC	CSELQGGETQYF
TRBV20-1	TRBJ2-7	11	-	-	TGCAGTGCTAGGCCCACGGGAGAGCAGTACTTC	CSARPTGEQYF
TRBV6-5	TRBJ2-3	14	many	-	TGTGCCAGCAGTTACTCGACGGACGCAGATACGCAGTATTTT	CASSYSTDADTQYF
TRBV12-3/TRBV12-4	TRBJ2-1	18	many	TRBD2	TGTGCCAGCAGTTTGCGGGGGCTAGCGGGAGGGTCCTACAATGAGCAGTTCTTC	CASSLRGLAGGSYNEQFF
TRBV6-1	TRBJ1-5	14	-	-	TGTGCCAGCACTACAAGGGGGTTTGGGCAGCCCCAGCATTTT	CASTTRGFGQPQHF
TRBV4-2	TRBJ2-7	17	-	TRBD2	TGTGCCAGCAGCCAAGCCTTTAGGACTAGCGGGAGCTACGAGCAGTACTTC	CASSQAFRTSGSYEQYF
TRBV20-1	TRBJ1-5	13	few	-	TGCAGTGCTAGATTGGGGGGGTTAAAGCCCCAGCATTTT	CSARLGGLKPQHF
TRBV13	TRBJ2-1	21	few	TRBD2	TGTGCCAGCAGCTTAGGCGATATACTAGCGGGGGGATGGGCCTCCTACAATGAGCAGTTCTTC	CASSLGDILAGGWASYNEQFF
TRBV20-1	TRBJ2-7	14	few	TRBD2	TGCAGTGCTAGGGGTAGCGGGAACACCTACGAGCAGTACTTC	CSARGSGNTYEQYF
TRBV20-1	TRBJ2-7	13	once	-	TGCAGTGCTGATACCCGGGACACCTACGAGCAGTACTTC	CSADTRDTYEQYF
TRBV10-3	TRBJ2-3	13	few	-	TGTGCCATCAGTGGCGGGTTCACAGATACGCAGTATTTT	CAISGGFTDTQYF
TRBV20-1	TRBJ2-1	15	few	-	TGCAGTGCAAAGCTACGAGGAGCTCTCTACAATGAGCAGTTCTTC	CSAKLRGALYNEQFF
TRBV4-1	TRBJ2-3	16	-	TRBD1	TGCGCCAGCAGCCCCGACAGGGTTAGGGACACAGATACGCAGTATTTT	CASSPDRVRDTDTQYF
TRBV21-1	TRBJ1-6	16	-	-	TGTGCCAGCAGCAAGACAGTGGACTCCTATAATTCACCCCTCCACTTT	CASSKTVDSYNSPLHF
TRBV28	TRBJ2-7	14	-	TRBD1	TGTGCCAGCAGTATCAGGACAGGGCCCTACGAGCAGTACTTC	CASSIRTGPYEQYF
TRBV20-1	TRBJ2-1	15	few	-	TGCAGTGCTAGACGAGTCCTAGGGTCCTACAATGAGCAGTTCTTC	CSARRVLGSYNEQFF
TRBV11-2	TRBJ1-1	12	-	-	TGTGCCAGCAGCCCTATATACACTGAAGCTTTCTTT	CASSPIYTEAFF
TRBV20-1	TRBJ2-7	17	-	TRBD2	TGCAGTGCTAGAGATCGGTCCGGAGCGGGGCCCTCCTACGAGCAGTACTTC	CSARDRSGAGPSYEQYF
TRBV18	TRBJ2-3	15	-	-	TGTGCCAGCTCACCCATAAACTTAGCGGTGGATACGCAGTATTTT	CASSPINLAVDTQYF
TRBV6-6	TRBJ1-2	13	-	-	TGTGCCAGCAGTTTTGACATCCTCTATGGCTACACCTTC	CASSFDILYGYTF
TRBV5-1	TRBJ1-1	15	-	TRBD1	TGCGCCAGCAGCATGGTAGGGGGCGCGGGCACTGAAGCTTTCTTT	CASSMVGGAGTEAFF
TRBV5-1	TRBJ1-2	15	few	TRBD1	TGCGCCAGCAGCATCAAGACAGGGGGCGACTATGGCTACACCTTC	CASSIKTGGDYGYTF
TRBV7-2	TRBJ2-1	13	few	TRBD2	TGTGCCAGCAGCTCCTTCGGGGAGGGCGAGCAGTTCTTC	CASSSFGEGEQFF
TRBV7-9	TRBJ1-3	16	-	-	TGTGCCAGCAGCTTCCCGGTTATCTTCTCTGGAAACACCATATATTTT	CASSFPVIFSGNTIYF
TRBV3-1	TRBJ2-5	14	few	-	TGTGCCAGCAGCCAAGTGGCGGGGCCAGAGACCCAGTACTTC	CASSQVAGPETQYF
TRBV3-1	TRBJ2-5	16	few	TRBD2	TGTGCCAGCAGCCAAGGAATAGCGGGGGCCCAAGAGACCCAGTACTTC	CASSQGIAGAQETQYF
TRBV12-3/TRBV12-4	TRBJ1-2	14	-	-	TGTGCCAGCAGTGAAGACAGATACCAGTATGGCTACACCTTC	CASSEDRYQYGYTF
TRBV7-2	TRBJ2-1	17	few	TRBD2	TGTGCTAGCAGCTTAGTTCCTACCGGGACTAGCACCAGTGAGCAGTTCTTC	CASSLVPTGTSTSEQFF
TRBV4-1	TRBJ2-2	17	-	-	TGCGCCAGCAGCCGGACAGCAATTATTGCGAACACCGGGGAGCTGTTTTTT	CASSRTAIIANTGELFF
TRBV5-1	TRBJ2-3	14	-	TRBD1	TGCGCCAGCAGCGACACAGGGGACGCAGATACGCAGTATTTT	CASSDTGDADTQYF
TRBV10-3	TRBJ2-1	13	-	TRBD1	TGTGCCATCAAACAGGGGTCTAACAATGAGCAGTTCTTC	CAIKQGSNNEQFF
TRBV6-4	TRBJ2-7	14	few	-	TGTGCCAGCAGTGACTGGCACCCACTCTACGAGCAGTACTTC	CASSDWHPLYEQYF
TRBV21-1	TRBJ2-1	19	once	-	TGTGCCAGCAGCAAAGGGCGAACTAGCGGGGGGAGCTCCTACAATGAGCAGTTCTTC	CASSKGRTSGGSSYNEQFF
TRBV14	TRBJ1-1	14	few	-	TGTGCCAGCAGCCAATACAGGGTGGGGACTGAAGCTTTCTTT	CASSQYRVGTEAFF
TRBV5-6	TRBJ1-1	13	-	-	TGTGCCAGCAGCTACGAACAAAACACTGAAGCTTTCTTT	CASSYEQNTEAFF
TRBV7-7	TRBJ2-5	14	-	TRBD2	TGTGCCAGCAGCCCCGGCCCCACGGGGGGTGAGCAGTACTTC	CASSPGPTGGEQYF
TRBV10-3	TRBJ2-3	18	-	TRBD2	TGTGCCTCATCCTCCGGGACTAGCGGGCCCACGAGGGCAGATACGCAGTATTTT	CASSSGTSGPTRADTQYF
TRBV5-1	TRBJ1-6	16	-	-	TGCGCCAGCAGCTTGGATTTGCAGGGACGGGGATCACCCCTCCACTTT	CASSLDLQGRGSPLHF
TRBV11-2	TRBJ2-7	12	-	-	TGTGCCAGCAACGGAGCTTCGGACGAGCAGTACTTC	CASNGASDEQYF
TRBV3-1	TRBJ2-5	15	-	TRBD1	TGTGCCAGCAGCCTTCGGGGACAGGGATTCGAGACCCAGTACTTC	CASSLRGQGFETQYF
TRBV5-1	TRBJ1-2	18	-	TRBD1	TGCGCCAGCAGGGCGGGAAGGATTGGACAGGGGATTGACTATGGCTACACCTTC	CASRAGRIGQGIDYGYTF
TRBV5-6	TRBJ2-3	16	-	TRBD2	TGTGCCAGCAGCTGGGGACCCGGGACTAATCTAGATACGCAGTATTTT	CASSWGPGTNLDTQYF
TRBV7-9	TRBJ2-5	14	-	-	TGTGCCAGCAGCTTAGTTTGGGGGCAAGAGACCCAGTACTTC	CASSLVWGQETQYF
TRBV5-1	TRBJ2-3	18	few	-	TGCGCCAGCAGCTTGGCCTCTGCCGGCGGGGGCTACACAGATACGCAGTATTTT	CASSLASAGGGYTDTQYF